The rows below give T cell receptor beta chains drawn from one sample of a study of blood T cell repertoires in COVID-19. The table came from immunoSEQ multiplex PCR; TCRdb's copy has only in-frame clones and leaves some out. Here the sample spans under 150,000 clones, approximately 86% being singletons. Sequenced: peripheral blood. The source is a woman in her thirties or forties with active or convalescent COVID-19. The CDR3 runs from the conserved cysteine through the conserved F or W. The order of the fields is D gene, V gene, CDR3 length, clone size, J gene, CDR3 DNA, CDR3 protein. A D gene is named only where the DNA matches it firmly. Rows give clone size only sometimes, using once, few, many, or a class for an expanded clone.

TRBD2	TRBV7-8	20	-	TRBJ2-2	TGTGCCAGCAGCTTAGGATTCAGAGGTAGCGGGAGGGCGAACACCGGGGAGCTGTTTTTT	CASSLGFRGSGRANTGELFF
-	TRBV2	12	-	TRBJ1-2	TGTGCCAGCAGTGAAGGCAGCTATGGCTACACCTTC	CASSEGSYGYTF
TRBD1	TRBV6-4	13	-	TRBJ1-2	TGTGCCAGCGCCCGGACAGGGGGCTCTGGCTACACCTTC	CASARTGGSGYTF
TRBD1	TRBV19	18	-	TRBJ2-3	TGTGCCAGTAGCCTTCTTTTCCCGGGACAGGGATTCACAGATACGCAGTATTTT	CASSLLFPGQGFTDTQYF
-	TRBV11-2	18	-	TRBJ1-2	TGTGCCAGCAGCGCCTGGGGGGACTTCGGGGAAGCTAACTATGGCTACACCTTC	CASSAWGDFGEANYGYTF
-	TRBV9	14	-	TRBJ1-5	TGTGCCAGCAGCGTAGGGACAGACAATCAGCCCCAGCATTTT	CASSVGTDNQPQHF
TRBD2	TRBV28	13	-	TRBJ2-7	TGTGCCAGCGAGCGGGGGCGCTTAAACGAGCAGTACTTC	CASERGRLNEQYF
-	TRBV19	17	-	TRBJ2-2	TGTGCCAGTAGTATAGGCGGGGCGGCGACGAACACCGGGGAGCTGTTTTTT	CASSIGGAATNTGELFF
TRBD2	TRBV24-1	17	once	TRBJ2-1	TGTGCCACCAGTGTGGCCGCCAGCGGGAGCTCCTACAATGAGCAGTTCTTC	CATSVAASGSSYNEQFF
TRBD1	TRBV6-6	14	-	TRBJ1-5	TGTGCCAGCAGATCAGGGGGAACTAATCAGCCCCAGCATTTT	CASRSGGTNQPQHF
TRBD1	TRBV18	15	-	TRBJ1-1	TGTGCCAGCTCAGAAGGGACAGGGCTGAACACTGAAGCTTTCTTT	CASSEGTGLNTEAFF
-	TRBV28	18	-	TRBJ2-1	TGTGCCAGCAGTTTCTCTCTAGTTACGGGGAGCTCCTACAATGAGCAGTTCTTC	CASSFSLVTGSSYNEQFF
-	TRBV29-1	12	-	TRBJ1-1	TGCAGCGTCGAGGGATTGAACACTGAAGCTTTCTTT	CSVEGLNTEAFF
-	TRBV6-5	15	-	TRBJ2-7	TGTGCCAGCAGTTACTCTGGGGCCCCTTCCTACGAGCAGTACTTC	CASSYSGAPSYEQYF
TRBD2	TRBV5-4	15	once	TRBJ2-5	TGTGCCAGCAGCGATCCCCCTAGCGGGAGCCAGACCCAGTACTTC	CASSDPPSGSQTQYF
-	TRBV10-3	14	-	TRBJ1-3	TGTGCGCGGGGTCTTTTGGGTATAGGAAACACCATATATTTT	CARGLLGIGNTIYF
TRBD2	TRBV5-4	16	-	TRBJ2-1	TGTGCCAGCAGCTTCCGTAGCGGGGCCACCTACAATGAGCAGTTCTTC	CASSFRSGATYNEQFF
TRBD1	TRBV4-1	14	-	TRBJ2-2	TGCGCCAGCCGGCCGACAGGGGGAACCGGGGAGCTGTTTTTT	CASRPTGGTGELFF
-	TRBV5-1	17	-	TRBJ1-5	TGCGCCAGCAGCTCGGGAACAAGTGGACAGTCTAATCAGCCCCAGCATTTT	CASSSGTSGQSNQPQHF
-	TRBV10-3	13	-	TRBJ1-1	TGTGCCATCAGAGGGACACAGAACACTGAAGCTTTCTTT	CAIRGTQNTEAFF
-	TRBV13	14	-	TRBJ2-7	TGTGCCAGCAGCTTATCTGCCAGGGCGCACGAGCAGTACTTC	CASSLSARAHEQYF
-	TRBV6-5	14	-	TRBJ1-1	TGTGCCAGCAGTAGGGGGACCTTGAACACTGAAGCTTTCTTT	CASSRGTLNTEAFF
TRBD2	TRBV14	22	-	TRBJ2-3	TGTGCCAGCAGCCGAAGGCGGTGGCTAGCGGGAGAGAAGACCTGGAACACAGATACGCAGTATTTT	CASSRRRWLAGEKTWNTDTQYF
-	TRBV3-1/TRBV3-2	15	few	TRBJ1-2	TGTGCCAGCAGCCTCATGACATTCGCTAACTATGGCTACACCTTC	CASSLMTFANYGYTF
-	TRBV15	14	few	TRBJ1-4	TGTGCCACCAGCAGACGAACAGCGGGCGAAAAACTGTTTTTT	CATSRRTAGEKLFF
-	TRBV6-5	14	-	TRBJ1-5	TGTGCCAGCAGGACAGTAAATAGCAATCAGCCCCAGCATTTT	CASRTVNSNQPQHF
TRBD1	TRBV9	16	once	TRBJ1-4	TGTGCCAGCAGCTTCCGACAGGGGCTGGGTAATGAAAAACTGTTTTTT	CASSFRQGLGNEKLFF
-	TRBV11-2	13	-	TRBJ1-2	TGTGCCAGCAGCGATGGGGCAGACTATGGCTACACCTTC	CASSDGADYGYTF
-	TRBV10-2	15	once	TRBJ1-3	TGCGCCAGCAGTGACGGAGGGGCCTCTGGAAACACCATATATTTT	CASSDGGASGNTIYF
TRBD1	TRBV28	17	once	TRBJ2-6	TGTGCCAGTCTCTTAGGGGGCGCCCCTTCTGGGGCCAACGTCCTGACTTTC	CASLLGGAPSGANVLTF